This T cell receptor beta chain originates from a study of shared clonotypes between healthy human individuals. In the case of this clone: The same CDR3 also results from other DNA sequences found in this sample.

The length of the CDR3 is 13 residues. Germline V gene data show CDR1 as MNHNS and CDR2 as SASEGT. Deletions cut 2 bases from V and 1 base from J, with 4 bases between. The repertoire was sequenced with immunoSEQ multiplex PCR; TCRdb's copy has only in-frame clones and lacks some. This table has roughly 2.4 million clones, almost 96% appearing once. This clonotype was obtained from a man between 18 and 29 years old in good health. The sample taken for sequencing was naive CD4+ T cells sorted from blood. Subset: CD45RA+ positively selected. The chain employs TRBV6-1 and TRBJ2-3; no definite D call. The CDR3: CASSERGTDTQYF. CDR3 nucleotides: TGTGCCAGCAGTGAACGGGGCACAGATACGCAGTATTTT.